The 11 T cell receptor beta chains in this list originate from one sample, sequenced in a study of control samples from healthy donors and cancer patients. Using immunoSEQ multiplex PCR, the repertoire was profiled, and TCRdb retains in-frame clones only, with some absent. The table includes approximately 130,000 clones, around 90% detected once. The sample comprised blood. These receptors came from a man aged 40-49 years in good health.

This chain joins TRBV7-2 and TRBJ2-5; TRBD2 aligns across 7 bases. The CDR3 is made up of 15 amino acids. The germline CDR1 and CDR2 sequences are SGHTA and FQGNSA. Unmatched junction bases numbered 5, after V lost 3 bases and J lost 1 base. CDR3 sequence (DNA): TGTGCCAGCAGCTTGGGTGGCGGGGGCCAAGAGACCCAGTACTTC. This codes for CASSLGGGGQETQYF.

The rearrangement links TRBV20-1 to TRBJ2-3; D is undetermined. Germline assignment: CDR1 DFQATT and CDR2 SNEGSKA (reference sequence). V lost 3 bases and J lost 10, with 8 bases in between. CDR3 length equals 10 residues. CDR3 loop: CSASAAAQYF. CDR3 sequence (DNA): TGCAGTGCTAGCGCGGCTGCGCAGTATTTT.

This sequence joins TRBV30 and TRBJ1-1; TRBD1 might be the D (6 bases). Germline loops: CDR1 GTSNPN, CDR2 SVGIG (reference sequence). With 3 bases removed from V and 0 bases from J, the gap between germline ends came to 17 bases. CDR3 length: 16 residues. The CDR3 sequence: CAWSLGRGTVNTEAFF. Written as DNA, the CDR3 is TGTGCCTGGAGCCTGGGCAGGGGAACGGTGAACACTGAAGCTTTCTTT.

The rearrangement joins TRBV29-1 to TRBJ2-7; D possibly corresponds to TRBD1 (6 bases). The V end was cut by 6 bases, the J end by 6 bases, with 12 bases between. This CDR3 spans 11 amino acids. Germline assignment: CDR1 SQVTM and CDR2 ANQGSEA. This CDR3 reads CSVHTGIEQYF. The DNA of the CDR3 is TGCAGCGTCCACACAGGGATCGAGCAGTACTTC.

The rearrangement joins TRBV6-2 or TRBV6-3 to TRBJ2-6; TRBD1 might be the D (5 bases). Germline-derived CDR1 and CDR2 are MNHEY and SVGEGT. V lost 5 bases, J lost 0 bases, and 8 bases lay in between. The CDR3 spans 15 residues. CDR3 bases: TGTGCCAGCAGTACAGGCTCCTCTGGGGCCAACGTCCTGACTTTC. Amino acids: CASSTGSSGANVLTF.

This rearrangement joins TRBV10-2 to TRBJ2-5, with 9 bases aligning to TRBD2. V lost 4 bases to trimming and J lost 6 bases; unmatched junction nucleotides: 9. The CDR3 totals 15 residues. Germline V gene sequence: CDR1 WSHSY, CDR2 SAAADI. The CDR3 region is CASSGGGGAGKTQYF. The CDR3 region has the DNA TGCGCCAGCAGTGGGGGCGGGGGGGCCGGTAAGACCCAGTACTTC.

As DNA, the CDR3 is TGTGCCAGTAGTATGGTAAACGAGAACGCCTACGAGCAGTACTTC. It translates to CASSMVNENAYEQYF. The chain employs TRBV19 and TRBJ2-7, with D unresolved. In germline, CDR1 is LNHDA, CDR2 SQIVND (reference sequence). CDR3 length equals 15 residues. V was shortened by 3 bases and J by 2 bases, with 14 bases between the two germline ends.

This chain uses TRBV30 with TRBJ2-3; D is uncertain. Trimming removed 6 bases from V and 8 bases from J, with 12 bases in between. Germline values: CDR1 GTSNPN, CDR2 SVGIG (reference sequence). The CDR3 length is 11 residues. Here the CDR3 DNA reads TGTGCCTGTCGTAGTGTTTCTACGCAGTATTTT. Translation: CACRSVSTQYF.

The chain has TRBV29-1 and TRBJ2-7; 8 nucleotides match TRBD1. Germline assignment: CDR1 SQVTM and CDR2 ANQGSEA. V was clipped by 7 bases and J by 4 bases; unmatched bases: 9. CDR3 length equals 13 residues. CDR3 sequence: CSASRDRLYEQYF. DNA for the CDR3: TGCAGCGCTTCCCGGGACAGGCTGTACGAGCAGTACTTC.

The J gene is TRBJ2-1, the V gene TRBV6-5; TRBD1 agrees at 9 bases. Trimming cost V 5 bases and J 10 bases; bases outside gene matches: 3. Germline CDR1 MNHEY, CDR2 SVGAGI. The length of the CDR3 is 12 residues. CDR3 protein: CASSTGGREQFF. The CDR3 DNA reads as TGTGCCAGCAGTACAGGGGGCCGGGAGCAGTTCTTC.

The gene calls are TRBV10-2 and TRBJ2-3; 11 nucleotides match TRBD2. The CDR3 loop spans 16 amino acids. Unmatched junction bases numbered 6, after V lost 3 bases and J lost 4 bases. The V gene's germline CDR1 is WSHSY and CDR2 SAAADI. In DNA, the CDR3 is TGCGCCAGCAGTGAACGACTAGCGGGGCTCGCAGATACGCAGTATTTT. This codes for CASSERLAGLADTQYF.